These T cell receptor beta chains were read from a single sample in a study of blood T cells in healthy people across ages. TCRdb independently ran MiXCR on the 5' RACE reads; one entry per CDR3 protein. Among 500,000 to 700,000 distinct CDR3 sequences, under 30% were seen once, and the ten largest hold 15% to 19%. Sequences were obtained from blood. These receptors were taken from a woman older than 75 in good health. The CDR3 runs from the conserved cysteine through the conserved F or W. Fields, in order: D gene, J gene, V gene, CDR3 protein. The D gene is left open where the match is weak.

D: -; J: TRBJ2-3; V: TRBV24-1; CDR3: CATSESDRPARDTQYF
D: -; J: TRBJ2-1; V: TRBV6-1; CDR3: CASRGWGTSSPNEQFF
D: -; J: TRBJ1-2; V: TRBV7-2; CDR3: CASSSPTHYGYTF
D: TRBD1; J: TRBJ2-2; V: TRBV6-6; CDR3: CASSLRDRVSPGELFF
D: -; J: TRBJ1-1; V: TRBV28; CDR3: CAGSSPRGAFF
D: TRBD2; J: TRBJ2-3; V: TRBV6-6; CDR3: CASSPSGRRSTSNTQYF
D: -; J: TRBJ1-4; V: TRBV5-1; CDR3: CASSLAPGIEKLFF
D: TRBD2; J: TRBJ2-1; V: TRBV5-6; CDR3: CASSLAGGGPPYNEQFF
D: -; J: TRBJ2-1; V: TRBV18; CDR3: CASSVKSGAFNEQFF
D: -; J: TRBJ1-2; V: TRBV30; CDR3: CAWRSQGYGYTF
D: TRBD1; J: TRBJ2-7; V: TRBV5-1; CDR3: CASIGQGRGEQYF
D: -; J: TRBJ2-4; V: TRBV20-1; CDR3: CSVSSQPREQYF
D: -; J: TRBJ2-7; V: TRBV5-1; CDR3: CASSLDGQSIYEQYF
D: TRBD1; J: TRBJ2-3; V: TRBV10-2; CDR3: CASSERRQGRSDTQYF
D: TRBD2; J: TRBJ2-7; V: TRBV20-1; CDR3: CSARRESYEQYF
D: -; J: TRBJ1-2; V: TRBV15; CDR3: CATGRGNAGLYGYTF
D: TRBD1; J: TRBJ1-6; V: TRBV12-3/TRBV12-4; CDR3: CASRQGGGAPLHF
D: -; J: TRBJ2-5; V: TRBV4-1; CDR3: CASSQREGGGRETQYF
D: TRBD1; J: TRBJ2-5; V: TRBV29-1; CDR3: CSVRPGGTGAETQYF
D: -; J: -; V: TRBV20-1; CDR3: CSASNQYEQYF
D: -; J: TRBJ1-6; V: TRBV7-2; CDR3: CASSTPGGGPLHF
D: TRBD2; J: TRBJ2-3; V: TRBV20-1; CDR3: CSAQQNLAGGADTQYF
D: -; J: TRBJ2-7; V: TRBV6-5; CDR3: CASSYPQSRIQGAYEQYF
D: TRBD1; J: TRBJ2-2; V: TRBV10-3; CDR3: CAIGQGASGELFF
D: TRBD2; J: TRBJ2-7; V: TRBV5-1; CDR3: CASRLAGGPHEQYF
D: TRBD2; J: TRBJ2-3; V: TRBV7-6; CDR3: CASSAGLAGTDTQYF
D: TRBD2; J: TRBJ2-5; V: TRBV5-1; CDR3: CASSPTILAGGKETQYF
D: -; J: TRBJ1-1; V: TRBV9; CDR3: CASSSRADYTEAFF
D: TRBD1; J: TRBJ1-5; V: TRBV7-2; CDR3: CASSGTGGGSNQPQHF
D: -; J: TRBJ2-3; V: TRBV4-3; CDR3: CASSQGASSQHTQYF
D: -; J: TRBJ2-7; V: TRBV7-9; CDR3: CASSGFLSGSANEQYF
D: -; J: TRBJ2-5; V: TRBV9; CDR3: CASSVGHGAGIQETQYF
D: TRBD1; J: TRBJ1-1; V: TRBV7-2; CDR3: CASSLVDQGGTEAFF
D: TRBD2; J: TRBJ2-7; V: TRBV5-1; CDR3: CASSFGLAGDEQYF
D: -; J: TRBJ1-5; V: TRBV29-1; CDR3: CSVGGGNGNQPQHF
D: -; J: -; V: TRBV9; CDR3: CASSASQETQFF
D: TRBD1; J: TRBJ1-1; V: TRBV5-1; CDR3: CASSLTGGVAFF
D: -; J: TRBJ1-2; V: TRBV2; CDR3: CASSVQGLNYGYTF
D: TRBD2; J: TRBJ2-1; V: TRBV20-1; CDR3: CSARREFGTLAGVSYNEQFF
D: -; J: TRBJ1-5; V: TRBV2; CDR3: CASKGGSNQPQHF
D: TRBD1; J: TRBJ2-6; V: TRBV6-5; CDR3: CASSYRGQGWTGANVLTF
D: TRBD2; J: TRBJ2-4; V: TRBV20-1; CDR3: CSARPSGGAEAKNIQYF
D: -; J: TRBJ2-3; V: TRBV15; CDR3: CATSRVSGSTDTQYF
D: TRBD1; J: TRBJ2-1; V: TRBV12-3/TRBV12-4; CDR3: CASRAGTEYNEQFF
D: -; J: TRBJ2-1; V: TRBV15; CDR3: CATNPREGWMNEQFF
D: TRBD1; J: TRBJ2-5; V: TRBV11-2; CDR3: CASSPLTGQETQYF
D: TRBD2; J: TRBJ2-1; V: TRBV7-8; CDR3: CASSLGGGRRNEQFF
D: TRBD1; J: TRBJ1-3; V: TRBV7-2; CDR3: CASSLGRGAGNTIYF
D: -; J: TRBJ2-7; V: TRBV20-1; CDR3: CSARDTGGVHEQYF
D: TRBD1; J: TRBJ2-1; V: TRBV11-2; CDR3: CASSFFGTGGSYNEQFF
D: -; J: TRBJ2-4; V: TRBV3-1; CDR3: CASSQASLAKNIQYF
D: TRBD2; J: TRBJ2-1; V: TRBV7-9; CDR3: CASSSSGGLVNEQFF
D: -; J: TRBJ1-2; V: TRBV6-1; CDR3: CASSESAGVHGYTF
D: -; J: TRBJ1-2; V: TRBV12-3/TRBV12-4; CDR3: CASRIGLSNYGYTF
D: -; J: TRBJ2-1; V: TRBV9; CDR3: CASSVGVYEQFF